These 26 T cell receptor beta chains were all obtained from the same sample, sequenced in a study of blood T cell repertoires in COVID-19. Method: immunoSEQ multiplex PCR; TCRdb's copy keeps in-frame clones and lacks some. The repertoire includes about 150,000 clones, 76% of them detected once, and 4% to 4.5% sits in the top ten. The sequencing input was peripheral blood. The source of these receptors is a man aged 55 to 70 with acute or convalescent COVID-19.

The chain combines TRBV28 with TRBJ1-2, with D possibly TRBD1 on 6 matching bases. There are 14 residues in the CDR3. With 2 bases removed from V and 2 bases from J, the gap between germline ends came to 9 bases. Germline values: CDR1 MDHEN, CDR2 SYDVKM. The CDR3 DNA follows: TGTGCCAGCAGTTTAGGGACATCCAACTATGGCTACACCTTC. Translation gives CASSLGTSNYGYTF.

J is TRBJ1-1 and V is TRBV28; D not resolved. The germline V gene encodes CDR1 MDHEN and CDR2 SYDVKM. This CDR3 is built from 13 residues. The V end lost 4 bases, the J end lost 0 bases, and 6 bases lay between the germline ends. In nucleotides, the CDR3 is TGTGCCAGCAGTTCGAGGATGAACACTGAAGCTTTCTTT. Encoded protein: CASSSRMNTEAFF.

The chain is built from TRBV10-3 and TRBJ2-2, with D possibly being TRBD2 (6 bases). CDR1 ENHRY and CDR2 SYGVKD come from the germline V gene. This CDR3 region has 16 residues. Trimming cost V 7 bases and J 4 bases, with 19 bases left between them. CDR3 sequence (DNA): TGTGCCATCAAATCCCATCAGGAGGGTGGCACCGGGGAGCTGTTTTTT. It specifies CAIKSHQEGGTGELFF.

This clone was seen only once. The chain joins TRBV28 to TRBJ2-7, with 7 bases identical to TRBD2. The length of the CDR3 is 15 residues. J lost 0 bases, V lost 6 bases, and 8 bases had no gene match. The V gene's germline CDR1 is MDHEN and CDR2 SYDVKM. CDR3 sequence: CASSSSSGYSYEQYF. CDR3 nucleotide sequence: TGTGCCAGCAGCTCCTCTAGCGGATACTCCTACGAGCAGTACTTC.

This clone occurred once. The J gene is TRBJ2-7, the V gene TRBV27; tentatively, D is TRBD1 (5 bases). Deletions cut 5 bases from V and 2 bases from J, with 19 bases between. The germline gives CDR1 MNHEY, CDR2 SMNVEV (reference sequence). This CDR3 has 16 amino acids. The CDR3 nucleotides are TGTGCCAGCAGTAATATCCGCACAGGACGCACCTACGAGCAGTACTTC. Its protein is CASSNIRTGRTYEQYF.

Only a few counts were recorded for this clone. The rearrangement uses TRBV7-2 and TRBJ2-3; 13 nucleotides line up with TRBD2. In germline, CDR1 is SGHTA, CDR2 FQGNSA. This CDR3 is 17 amino acids long. Trimming cost V 1 base and J 5 bases; bases outside gene matches: 6. The CDR3 spells CASSLVVGLAGVDTQYF. The CDR3 coding sequence is TGTGCCAGCAGCTTAGTGGTAGGACTAGCGGGAGTAGATACGCAGTATTTT.

This rearrangement joins TRBV6-1 to TRBJ2-1; D not certain. V was clipped by 3 bases and J by 2 bases, with 11 bases between them. In germline, CDR1 is MNHNS, CDR2 SASEGT. The CDR3 runs 15 residues. The CDR3 coding sequence is TGTGCCAGCAGTGAGAATCGAGGCCCCTACAATGAGCAGTTCTTC. Protein: CASSENRGPYNEQFF.

The chain joins TRBV3-1 (or the pseudogene TRBV3-2) to TRBJ2-5; D remains unclear. The ends were cut back, 4 bases at V and 2 bases at J, with 11 bases in the middle. The germline V gene has CDR1 LGHDT and CDR2 YNNKEL (reference sequence). The CDR3 loop spans 14 amino acids. The CDR3 here is CASSRQWLQETQYF. The DNA for the CDR3 is TGTGCCAGCAGCCGGCAGTGGCTTCAAGAGACCCAGTACTTC.

V gene TRBV3-1 (or the pseudogene TRBV3-2) combines with J gene TRBJ2-3; 13 nucleotides agree with TRBD2. The CDR3 is 15 amino acids. With V trimmed by 4 bases and J by 4 bases, 2 bases remained unmatched. The germline V gene has CDR1 LGHDT and CDR2 YNNKEL (reference sequence). DNA for the CDR3: TGTGCCAGCAGCCGACTAGCGGGAGGCGCAGATACGCAGTATTTT. It encodes CASSRLAGGADTQYF.

The rearrangement joins TRBV10-3 to TRBJ2-3; 9 bases map to TRBD2. Germline V gives CDR1 ENHRY, CDR2 SYGVKD. Trimming at V came to 3 bases and at J to 4 bases, leaving 8 bases not matched to a gene. This CDR3 region has 16 residues. The CDR3 here is CAISDVAGVRPDTQYF. The CDR3 bases are TGTGCCATCAGTGACGTAGCGGGAGTGAGGCCAGATACGCAGTATTTT.

This sequence joins TRBV19 and TRBJ2-7, with TRBD1 identical over 9 bases. The V gene's germline CDR1 is LNHDA and CDR2 SQIVND (reference sequence). The CDR3 is made up of 15 amino acids. V dropped 4 bases and J dropped 4; count of bases not matched to a gene: 8. DNA for the CDR3: TGTGCCAGTAGTAGACGGGACAGGGACCAATACGAGCAGTACTTC. Translated: CASSRRDRDQYEQYF.

The chain is built from TRBV29-1 and TRBJ2-1, with no clear D. V lost 4 bases, J lost 0 bases, and 13 bases lay in between. The length of the CDR3 is 15 residues. Germline assignment: CDR1 SQVTM and CDR2 ANQGSEA. CDR3 nucleotide sequence: TGCAGCGTTGTCCCGAGAAGGAGCTCCTACAATGAGCAGTTCTTC. Translating it yields CSVVPRRSSYNEQFF.

V is TRBV15 and J is TRBJ1-2, with D unclear. The germline V gene has CDR1 LNHNV and CDR2 YYDKDF (reference sequence). The CDR3 contains 12 residues. Trimming took 0 bases from V and 10 from J, leaving 9 bases between them. The CDR3, as DNA: TGTGCCACCAGCAGAGATAATTACTTCTACACCTTC. Encoded protein: CATSRDNYFYTF.

The V gene is TRBV2, the J gene TRBJ2-2; D is possibly TRBD1 (6 bases). This CDR3 is 16 amino acids long. Germline lookup yields CDR1 SNHLY and CDR2 FYNNEI. The V end lost 4 bases, the J end lost 0 bases, and 12 bases lay between the germline ends. In DNA form, the CDR3 reads TGTGCCAGCAGTGGAATAAGACAGGCGAACACCGGGGAGCTGTTTTTT. Translation: CASSGIRQANTGELFF.

Concerning this clone: A junction end diverges from the germline sequence, so it may reflect a read error. V and J are TRBV28 and TRBJ1-4, with a tentative D call TRBD1 (5 bases). The CDR3 has 14 amino acids. Germline CDR1 is MDHEN and CDR2 is SYDVKM. The CDR3 DNA follows: TGTGCCAGTAGTTCAGGGTCCCCGGGGGGAAAACTGTTTTTT. Protein sequence: CASSSGSPGGKLFF.

The chain combines TRBV6-5 with TRBJ2-5, with D possibly TRBD1 on 6 matching bases. Germline CDR1 reads MNHEY; CDR2 reads SVGAGI. V dropped 2 bases and J dropped 4 bases, with 14 bases sitting between them. There are 15 residues in the CDR3. The CDR3 loop reads CASSYTNRVGETQYF. The CDR3 bases are TGTGCCAGCAGTTACACCAACAGGGTTGGAGAGACCCAGTACTTC.

In this sample, this clone turned up a few times. V is TRBV24-1 and J is TRBJ2-3, with 14 bases identical to TRBD2. Germline assignment: CDR1 KGHDR and CDR2 SFDVKD. V dropped 4 bases and J dropped 4; count of bases not matched to a gene: 9. This CDR3 region has 18 residues. CDR3 region: CATSDPGLAGGSADTQYF. The CDR3, as DNA: TGTGCCACCAGTGACCCTGGACTAGCGGGAGGAAGTGCAGATACGCAGTATTTT.

This clone has only one observation. The chain links TRBV6-5 to TRBJ2-5, with TRBD1 as a possible D gene (6 bases). Looked up from germline, CDR1 is MNHEY and CDR2 is SVGAGI. There are 13 residues in the CDR3. Between the trimmed V and J ends, which lost 5 bases and 7 bases, there was a span of 14 bases. CDR3 in amino acids: CASSRQVPGTQYF. Here the CDR3 DNA reads TGTGCCAGCAGTCGACAGGTCCCTGGGACCCAGTACTTC.

This chain joins TRBV5-8 and TRBJ1-5; 8 bases fit TRBD1. The CDR3 runs to 14 residues. Germline assignment: CDR1 SGHTS and CDR2 YDEGEE. With V trimmed by 3 bases and J by 12 bases, 11 bases remained unmatched. CDR3 in amino acids: CASSWGQVTANQHF. CDR3 DNA sequence: TGTGCCAGCAGCTGGGGACAGGTTACCGCGAACCAGCATTTT. Using reference TRBV5-8 and TRBJ1-5 for the parts outside the CDR3, the full variable domain is EAGVTQSPTHLIKTRGQQATLRCSPISGHTSVYWYQQALGLGLQFLLWYDEGEERNRGNFPPRFSGRQFPNYSSELNVNALELEDSALYLCASSWGQVTANQHFGDGTRLSIL.

The rearrangement links TRBV7-3 to TRBJ2-2, with 12 bases aligning to TRBD2. Germline assignment: CDR1 SGHTA and CDR2 FQGTGA. The CDR3 covers 20 residues. Trimming cost V 1 base and J 4 bases; bases outside gene matches: 13. The CDR3 reads CASSLMYGASGRARTGELFF. CDR3 nucleotides: TGTGCCAGCAGCTTAATGTATGGGGCTAGCGGGAGGGCCCGCACCGGGGAGCTGTTTTTT.

The V call is TRBV10-3, the J call TRBJ2-2; 12 bases are shared with TRBD2. CDR1 is ENHRY and CDR2 is SYGVKD in the germline V gene. The CDR3 is 16 amino acids. Losses at the gene ends were 6 bases for V and 4 bases for J; bases not matched to a gene: 6. The CDR3 DNA reads as TGTGCCATCAGCAGGACTAGCGGGATGGGCACCGGGGAGCTGTTTTTT. This sequence encodes CAISRTSGMGTGELFF.

The gene calls are TRBV6-5 and TRBJ2-7, with 8 bases that match TRBD2. The CDR3 is made up of 15 amino acids. Germline trimming cut 6 bases from V and 3 bases from J; bases unmatched to any gene: 10. The germline V gene has CDR1 MNHEY and CDR2 SVGAGI. The CDR3 protein is CASSSRTGGFYEQYF. DNA for the CDR3: TGTGCCAGCAGCTCCCGAACGGGAGGGTTCTACGAGCAGTACTTC.

CDR3 residues: CASSPTKGGQLKGNTEAFF. For the CDR3, the DNA is TGTGCCAGCAGCCCCACCAAGGGGGGACAGCTAAAGGGGAACACTGAAGCTTTCTTT. The chain joins TRBV7-2 to TRBJ1-1; TRBD1 matches 7 bases. Germline loops: CDR1 SGHTA, CDR2 FQGNSA. The CDR3 runs to 19 residues. V gave up 5 bases and J gave up 1 base; unmatched junction bases: 19.

Only a few counts were recorded for this clone. The V gene is TRBV30, the J gene TRBJ2-7; 7 bases agree with TRBD1. Germline CDR1 reads GTSNPN; CDR2 reads SVGIG (reference sequence). The CDR3 covers 17 residues. V dropped 3 bases and J dropped 3; count of bases not matched to a gene: 17. CDR3 bases: TGTGCCTGGAGGTCAACCCACTCGGAGACAGGGAACTACGAGCAGTACTTC. It encodes CAWRSTHSETGNYEQYF.

On this clone: The sample holds other DNA sequences that translate to the same CDR3. CDR3 residues: CASSSTGLRPQHF. In DNA, the CDR3 is TGTGCCAGCAGTTCGACAGGGTTGCGGCCCCAGCATTTT. The chain has TRBV28 and TRBJ1-5; 7 bases align to TRBD1. Germline CDR1 and CDR2: MDHEN and SYDVKM. This CDR3 is built from 13 residues. J lost 9 bases, V lost 4 bases, and 6 bases had no gene match.

Points on this clone: Other DNA sequences within the sample encode an identical CDR3. The chain links TRBV9 to TRBJ2-7; TRBD1 aligns across 8 bases. V lost 0 bases and J lost 4; bases outside the gene matches: 6. Germline V gives CDR1 SGDLS, CDR2 YYNGEE. The CDR3 has 15 amino acids. In nucleotides, the CDR3 is TGTGCCAGCAGCGTAGGTGCAGGGGGCCTTTACGAGCAGTACTTC. This translates into CASSVGAGGLYEQYF.